This entry features one TCR beta chain sequence. In its sample, this clonotype was seen many times. There is no known antigen for this receptor. No quality values exist for individual bases; no much larger clone is one base distant. The data originate from a study of naive and memory T cell subsets (dated by TCRdb to the late 2010s). Context from the whole study: The figure summarizing these samples reported some 10 blood donors, 7 tuberculin skin test biopsies and 3 saline control biopsies. PCR2 was typically a SYBR Green qPCR stopped at a set threshold; low-input samples could instead use end-point PCR (approximately 6 cycles). What the study reported, not specific to this receptor: The potential sensitivity of the RNA-based method to TCR transcript changes with T cell activation and differentiation was acknowledged.

The receptor library was made with 5' RACE. TCR RNA was reverse transcribed with SuperScript IV using alpha and beta constant region primers for the blood and skin samples. The ligated cDNA was amplified by four rounds of PCR, in which nested alpha and beta constant region primers were used together with the SP2 primer. An oligonucleotide carrying the Illumina SP2 primer and a UMI was ligated to the 3' end of the cDNA by means of T4 RNA ligase 1. The 12-nucleotide UMI was composed of two random hexamers separated by an eight-base spacer, which was included to prevent hairpin formation. From the second PCR onward, TCR alpha and beta chain libraries were processed separately and dual indexed for multiplexing. After pooling, the indexed libraries were analyzed by capillary electrophoresis and sequenced on either an Illumina MiSeq or NextSeq. PhiX DNA at about 5-7% was spiked into libraries to increase base diversity and improve cluster recognition. In the source study's methods: Demultiplexor took UMIs from read 2, joined the UMIs to the TCR sequence from read 1, and separated reads according to sample indices. Decombinator identified V and J genes and V-J junctions and gave each TCR a five-part identifier that included V and J deletions. Collapsinator relied on UMIs to correct both sequencing errors and PCR amplification heterogeneity, producing a UMI-based abundance for each TCR. Identifiers were converted to nucleotide sequence by CDR3Translator and translated to amino acids, and CDR3 regions were extracted on the basis of terminal motifs. After normalization to the amount of input RNA, the error-corrected alpha and beta TCR counts from blood and from skin were compared. The public sequencing data were trimmed at Q25 with fastp and processed into clonotypes with MiXCR by TCRdb, which kept only in-frame beta chains. One record per CDR3 amino acid sequence lists the most common genes and DNA. The V and J calls here are based on TCRdb, not the publication. The sample profile shows more than 20,000 distinct CDR3 sequences; roughly 23% of them were found once. Around 1.9% of the sample is held by the ten biggest clonotypes.

According to the germline V gene (reference sequence), CDR1 reads SGHKS and CDR2 reads YYEKEE. V is cut back by 5 bases and J by 3 bases, with 4 bases in the junction unmatched. The CDR3 goes from the cysteine to the phenylalanine over 13 residues. Only the CDR3 region is kept as DNA, spanning 39 bases read in frame from base 1. For whole blood analysis, approximately 2.7 ml of peripheral blood was drawn from adult healthy volunteers into Tempus tubes, and RNA was extracted according to the manufacturer's instructions. The study described a robust, sensitive protocol for amplifying, sequencing and analyzing TCRs, using 3' ligation of a UMI-containing oligonucleotide to TCR cDNA. Total RNA was treated with RQ1 DNase, without cell sorting, prior to reverse transcription, with an input of roughly 1 to 1000 ng being targeted. Skin biopsy and whole blood libraries were made to test pipeline robustness in samples where T cells form a minority population.

The V and J genes are TRBV5-5 and TRBJ2-7, and TRBD1 aligns with 8 junction nucleotides. The receptor was derived from a female donor in good health. CDR3 region: CASSSDRGYEQYF. The nucleotide sequence reads TGTGCCAGCAGTTCCGACAGGGGCTACGAGCAGTACTTC.